The entry below describes one T cell receptor beta chain. Its antigen is not known. TCRdb derives one entry per CDR3 protein from the 5' RACE reads, leaving out DNA. This listing includes 140,000 to 150,000 distinct CDR3 sequences. This entry comes from a study of monozygotic twins with inflammatory bowel disease. Overall study results and limits: With inverse Simpson as the measure, TCRbeta diversity was lower in IBD patients than in healthy co-twins. Researchers reported no repertoire similarity difference between concordant and discordant twins, possibly from limited power.

Specimen: blood. The clonotype comes from a human donor with ulcerative colitis or Crohn's disease, or a healthy co-twin of an affected twin (not recorded which).

This CDR3 is CAISESERAYNEQFF. The chain joins TRBV10-3 to TRBJ2-1. Germline lookup yields CDR1 ENHRY and CDR2 SYGVKD. This CDR3 has 15 residues.